This T cell receptor beta chain was captured by sequencing in a study of human T cells and chemical hapten exposure (TCRdb year 2021). In the study overall: For sensitization, 2% DPC in acetone was applied to a 2 cm by 2 cm area of upper inner arm skin. Blood samples were taken from patients before sensitization (week 0) and at 2, 6 and about 24 weeks after DPC sensitization. Libraries were combined into a pool for sequencing, and differences in TCR yield between samples came mainly from small differences in library volumes within the pool. Patch testing on the upper back used Finn chambers containing 0.01% DPC, with scoring done after 6 days according to International Contact Dermatitis Research Group standards. The study tracked peripheral blood TCR repertoire changes in vivo during primary and secondary sensitization to the hapten diphenylcyclopropenone (DPC) in alopecia patients. About 29 alopecia patients gave blood for TCR sequencing at one to four time points (pre-sensitization, 2, 6 and 24 weeks). Weekly therapeutic DPC doses were additionally applied to the scalp of patients throughout the roughly 25-week study period. The mostly female patient cohort included alopecia areata with under or over 50% scalp involvement, alopecia totalis and alopecia universalis. Study-wide findings and limitations: Because every patient had alopecia, a presumed autoimmune disease, the patients' immune response might differ from that of healthy individuals. Compared with pre-sensitization or healthy control sets, expanded TCRs formed significantly more large CDR3 similarity clusters, which is consistent with antigen-driven responses. Repeated subsampling changed both the strength of the expansion versus patch-test correlation and the threshold at which the correlation became significant. No change with DPC sensitization was found in the number of TCRs above 1 in 1000 frequency, and no evidence of global repertoire structure alterations was found. Patch test score correlated positively with the number of PT1 expanded TCRs, reaching significance at thresholds 8, 16 and 32 but not at 4.

Trimming removed 5 bases from V and 3 bases from J, leaving 16 bases between the germline ends. The CDR3 has 16 amino acids, counting the end cysteine and phenylalanine. Only CDR3 DNA is held: 48 bases, read in frame from base 1. CDR1 SEHNR and CDR2 FQNEAQ are derived from the germline V gene (reference sequence). The library was produced with RACE. Sequencing relied on a NextSeq 500. During library preparation, unique molecular identifiers were attached to individual cDNA molecules so that TCRs could be counted in a quantitative, reproducible way. Both TCR alpha and TCR beta chains were sequenced from each blood RNA sample. The authors processed their data as follows. Samples had a median of about 96,000 TCRs, with a range from about 23,224 to 750,000. V, J and CDR3 annotation of the TCR reads was carried out using the Decombinator software suite. To make PS versus PT1 abundance plots, every sample was subsampled to the same number of TCRs (28,000). Expanded TCRs were defined as absent before sensitization and observed at least eight times at the 2-week time point. TCRdb's own reprocessing of the public reads used fastp at Q25 and MiXCR and kept productive beta chains. Rows matching on CDR3 protein sequence are summarized as one entry with the most common DNA and genes. The V and J calls were determined by TCRdb, not by the authors. The sample table contains around 160,000 distinct CDR3 sequences; only one count was recorded for roughly 15% of them. The top ten hold about 1.7% of the sample.

The sample's time point label, decoded: patch test 1, 2 weeks after DPC sensitization. According to the study, the label for this sample's treatment or condition signals: therapeutic diphenylcyclopropenone sensitization with weekly scalp DPC. Blood at each patch-test visit was drawn before the patch test was applied. Patients were considered eligible if aged 18 to 70, diagnosed with alopecia and deemed suitable for DPC therapy, and patients were excluded if pregnant. Total RNA was extracted from unfractionated whole blood that had been collected in Tempus Blood RNA tubes. This clonotype was counted between two and nine times. The antigen it binds to is not known. It has no much larger one-base neighbor in the sample; base qualities were not kept.

The receptor comes from a woman aged 25-40 years with alopecia areata. Some clones in this sample may be carry-over from other donors' samples. Rearrangement joined TRBV7-9 to TRBJ1-4, with TRBD1 tentatively as D gene (5 bases match). Sequenced here: whole blood, sampled in connection with sensitization to the hapten diphenylcyclopropenone (DPC). Here is the DNA: TGTGCCAGCAGCCAGGGTCCGCAGGGTTCTAATGAAAAACTGTTTTTT. This encodes CASSQGPQGSNEKLFF.